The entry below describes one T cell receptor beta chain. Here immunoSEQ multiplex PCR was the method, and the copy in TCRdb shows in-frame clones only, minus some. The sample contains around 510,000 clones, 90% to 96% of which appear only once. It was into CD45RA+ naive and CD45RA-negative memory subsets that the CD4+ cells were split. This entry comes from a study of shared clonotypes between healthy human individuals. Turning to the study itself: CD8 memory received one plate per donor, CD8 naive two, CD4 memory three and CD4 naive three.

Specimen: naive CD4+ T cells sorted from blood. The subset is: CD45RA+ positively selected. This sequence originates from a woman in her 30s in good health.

Here the CDR3 DNA reads TGCGCCAGCAGCACCGGGACAGGAAATGAAAAACTGTTTTTT. Its protein product is CASSTGTGNEKLFF. This chain uses TRBV5-1 with TRBJ1-4, with TRBD1 matching over 8 bases. J was trimmed by 5 bases and V by 4 bases; bases with no gene match: 4. The germline gives CDR1 SGHRS, CDR2 YFSETQ. This CDR3 is 14 amino acids long.